Listed below are T cell receptor beta chains from one sample, sequenced in a study of patients and donors after allogeneic stem cell transplantation. TCRdb redid the calling of the RT-PCR reads with MiXCR, one entry per CDR3 protein. The sample lists a few thousand distinct CDR3 sequences, 20% to 25% occurring once. The sequenced material came from blood, either unsorted or a sorted T cell fraction (not recorded which). The receptors come from a human donor who was either an allogeneic HSCT recipient or a stem cell or donor lymphocyte infusion donor (not recorded which). It is not recorded whose cells these are; they may come from a transplant donor. CDR3s include the opening cysteine and the closing phenylalanine or tryptophan. Each record gives: V gene, J gene, D gene, clone size, CDR3 protein, CDR3 DNA. D genes are given only for firm matches. Expanded clones get a size class; other rows say once, few or many, or leave the size out.

V gene: TRBV7-6; J gene: TRBJ2-2; D gene: -; clone size: -; CDR3 protein: CASSFHTGELFF; CDR3 DNA: TGTGCCAGCAGCTTCCACACCGGGGAGCTGTTTTTT
V gene: TRBV5-4; J gene: TRBJ2-1; D gene: -; clone size: -; CDR3 protein: CASSFRVGEQFF; CDR3 DNA: TGTGCCAGCAGCTTTCGGGTAGGTGAGCAGTTCTTC
V gene: TRBV6-2/TRBV6-3; J gene: TRBJ1-3; D gene: TRBD1; clone size: -; CDR3 protein: CASSYSRQGPRNTIYF; CDR3 DNA: TGTGCCAGCAGTTACTCGAGACAGGGGCCGCGAAACACCATATATTTT
V gene: TRBV12-2; J gene: TRBJ2-5; D gene: -; clone size: large; CDR3 protein: CASRPRRTSGIKETQYF; CDR3 DNA: TGTGCAAGTCGCCCAAGAAGGACCAGCGGGATTAAAGAGACCCAGTACTTC
V gene: TRBV5-1; J gene: TRBJ2-7; D gene: -; clone size: few; CDR3 protein: CASSLGPGSSYEQYF; CDR3 DNA: TGCGCCAGCAGCTTGGGCCCGGGTAGCTCCTACGAGCAGTACTTC
V gene: TRBV7-6; J gene: TRBJ2-1; D gene: -; clone size: -; CDR3 protein: CASSPRTGSYNEQFF; CDR3 DNA: TGTGCCAGCAGTCCACGGACGGGCTCCTACAATGAGCAGTTCTTC
V gene: TRBV27; J gene: TRBJ1-2; D gene: -; clone size: -; CDR3 protein: CASGRDIGYGYTF; CDR3 DNA: TGTGCCAGCGGCCGGGACATAGGCTATGGCTACACCTTC
V gene: TRBV24-1; J gene: TRBJ2-1; D gene: TRBD2; clone size: large; CDR3 protein: CATSAIPGLAGEYYNEQFF; CDR3 DNA: TGTGCCACCAGTGCTATACCGGGACTAGCGGGGGAATACTACAATGAGCAGTTCTTC
V gene: TRBV6-2/TRBV6-3; J gene: TRBJ1-5; D gene: TRBD1; clone size: few; CDR3 protein: CASRPTTGGEEGPQHF; CDR3 DNA: TGTGCCAGCAGGCCAACGACAGGGGGCGAGGAAGGGCCCCAGCATTTT
V gene: TRBV29-1; J gene: TRBJ2-3; D gene: TRBD2; clone size: medium-sized; CDR3 protein: CSVAGTSGRGDTQYF; CDR3 DNA: TGCAGCGTAGCTGGGACTAGCGGGAGAGGAGATACGCAGTATTTT
V gene: TRBV18; J gene: TRBJ2-7; D gene: -; clone size: -; CDR3 protein: CASSYRDADYEQYF; CDR3 DNA: TGTGCCAGCTCGTACCGGGACGCGGACTACGAGCAGTACTTC
V gene: TRBV2; J gene: TRBJ1-2; D gene: -; clone size: -; CDR3 protein: CASSEAQVGVAGYTF; CDR3 DNA: TGTGCCAGCAGTGAAGCGCAAGTGGGTGTCGCTGGCTACACCTTC
V gene: TRBV19; J gene: TRBJ1-2; D gene: TRBD1; clone size: -; CDR3 protein: CASSLGQVYTF; CDR3 DNA: TGTGCCAGTAGTCTAGGACAGGTCTACACCTTC
V gene: TRBV30; J gene: TRBJ2-3; D gene: TRBD2; clone size: few; CDR3 protein: CAWRLAGDTDTQYF; CDR3 DNA: TGTGCCTGGAGACTAGCGGGGGACACAGATACGCAGTATTTT
V gene: TRBV10-3; J gene: TRBJ1-1; D gene: -; clone size: -; CDR3 protein: CAISKDIRNTEAFF; CDR3 DNA: TGTGCCATCAGTAAGGACATTAGGAACACTGAAGCTTTCTTT
V gene: TRBV4-1; J gene: TRBJ1-6; D gene: -; clone size: -; CDR3 protein: CASSQTIFSSYNSPLHF; CDR3 DNA: TGCGCCAGCAGCCAAACGATCTTCAGCTCCTATAATTCACCCCTCCACTTT
V gene: TRBV6-5; J gene: TRBJ1-6; D gene: TRBD1; clone size: -; CDR3 protein: CASSRDRGTLHF; CDR3 DNA: TGTGCCAGCAGCCGCGACAGGGGGACCCTCCACTTT
V gene: TRBV11-2; J gene: TRBJ2-5; D gene: -; clone size: few; CDR3 protein: CASSFGRAETQYF; CDR3 DNA: TGTGCCAGCAGCTTCGGCAGGGCAGAGACCCAGTACTTC
V gene: TRBV6-6; J gene: TRBJ2-3; D gene: -; clone size: -; CDR3 protein: CASTRGRDSTDTQYF; CDR3 DNA: TGTGCCAGCACCCGAGGGCGGGATAGCACAGATACGCAGTATTTT
V gene: TRBV7-6; J gene: TRBJ2-5; D gene: -; clone size: -; CDR3 protein: CASSINREETQYF; CDR3 DNA: TGTGCCAGCAGCATAAACAGGGAAGAGACCCAGTACTTC
V gene: TRBV6-1; J gene: TRBJ2-1; D gene: TRBD2; clone size: -; CDR3 protein: CASSHGTSGGNEQFF; CDR3 DNA: TGTGCCAGCAGTCACGGGACTAGCGGGGGAAATGAGCAGTTCTTC
V gene: TRBV7-2; J gene: TRBJ2-1; D gene: -; clone size: few; CDR3 protein: CASSLDRGGEQFF; CDR3 DNA: TGTGCCAGCAGCTTAGATAGGGGAGGTGAGCAGTTCTTC
V gene: TRBV5-1; J gene: TRBJ2-2; D gene: -; clone size: few; CDR3 protein: CASRSPVQVDAGELFF; CDR3 DNA: TGCGCCAGCAGATCCCCGGTGCAGGTCGATGCCGGGGAGCTGTTTTTT
V gene: TRBV20-1; J gene: TRBJ2-1; D gene: -; clone size: -; CDR3 protein: CSAPGDLYNEQFF; CDR3 DNA: TGCAGTGCTCCCGGGGACCTCTACAATGAGCAGTTCTTC
V gene: TRBV7-2; J gene: TRBJ2-3; D gene: -; clone size: few; CDR3 protein: CASSLARGDTQYF; CDR3 DNA: TGTGCCAGCAGCTTAGCACGAGGGGATACGCAGTATTTT
V gene: TRBV3-1; J gene: TRBJ1-5; D gene: -; clone size: medium-sized; CDR3 protein: CASSQDDQPQHF; CDR3 DNA: TGTGCCAGCAGCCAAGATGATCAGCCCCAGCATTTT
V gene: TRBV11-1; J gene: TRBJ2-3; D gene: -; clone size: few; CDR3 protein: CASSFTGNTDTQYF; CDR3 DNA: TGTGCCAGCAGCTTTACAGGGAACACAGATACGCAGTATTTT
V gene: TRBV6-2/TRBV6-3; J gene: TRBJ2-3; D gene: -; clone size: few; CDR3 protein: CASTGLTDTQYF; CDR3 DNA: TGTGCCAGCACGGGCCTCACAGATACGCAGTATTTT
V gene: TRBV10-3; J gene: TRBJ1-3; D gene: TRBD1; clone size: -; CDR3 protein: CAISESRDSGNTIYF; CDR3 DNA: TGTGCCATCAGTGAGTCCCGGGACAGTGGAAACACCATATATTTT
V gene: TRBV7-2; J gene: TRBJ2-3; D gene: -; clone size: large; CDR3 protein: CASSLLKTDTQYF; CDR3 DNA: TGTGCCAGCAGCTTACTGAAGACAGATACGCAGTATTTT
V gene: TRBV9; J gene: TRBJ2-5; D gene: -; clone size: -; CDR3 protein: CASSVGVGAGETQYF; CDR3 DNA: TGTGCCAGCAGCGTAGGGGTTGGAGCGGGAGAGACCCAGTACTTC
V gene: TRBV7-2; J gene: TRBJ2-1; D gene: TRBD2; clone size: -; CDR3 protein: CASSLSGNRNEQFF; CDR3 DNA: TGTGCCAGCAGCCTCAGCGGGAATAGAAATGAGCAGTTCTTC
V gene: TRBV2; J gene: TRBJ2-2; D gene: -; clone size: medium-sized; CDR3 protein: CASTVDTGELFF; CDR3 DNA: TGTGCCAGCACAGTAGACACCGGGGAGCTGTTTTTT
V gene: TRBV7-8; J gene: TRBJ1-5; D gene: -; clone size: -; CDR3 protein: CASSPRLGNQPQHF; CDR3 DNA: TGTGCCAGCAGCCCTCGGCTGGGGAATCAGCCCCAGCATTTT
V gene: TRBV12-3/TRBV12-4; J gene: TRBJ2-7; D gene: -; clone size: -; CDR3 protein: CASSLGYEQYF; CDR3 DNA: TGTGCCAGCAGTTTAGGCTACGAGCAGTACTTC
V gene: TRBV7-9; J gene: TRBJ2-2; D gene: TRBD2; clone size: few; CDR3 protein: CASSLDGLAGARYTGELFF; CDR3 DNA: TGTGCCAGCAGCTTAGATGGACTAGCGGGAGCAAGGTACACCGGGGAGCTGTTTTTT
V gene: TRBV7-2; J gene: TRBJ2-7; D gene: TRBD2; clone size: few; CDR3 protein: CASSLARTSGYYFSYEQYF; CDR3 DNA: TGTGCCAGCAGCTTAGCTAGGACTAGCGGGTACTACTTTTCCTACGAGCAGTACTTC
V gene: TRBV6-2/TRBV6-3; J gene: TRBJ1-5; D gene: TRBD1; clone size: few; CDR3 protein: CASSRTGNQPQHF; CDR3 DNA: TGTGCCAGCAGCCGGACAGGAAATCAGCCCCAGCATTTT